This TCR beta chain is drawn from a study of naive and memory T cell subsets (dated by TCRdb to 2016 to 2017). Background for the entire study: The study applied an open-source, UMI-based TCR alpha and beta sequencing pipeline to sorted naive and memory peripheral blood T cell subsets. The results of the functional CMV T cell responses matched the IgG serology results in every case. RNA was DNase-treated and reverse transcribed with TCR constant-region primers, mostly using SuperScript III. The investigation overall reported the following: TCR abundance followed a power law with an exponent that was different for naive and memory subsets but consistent across the three individuals. No ground truth was available to validate the repertoire findings for the naive and memory subsets. RNA-based TCR counts may be affected by expression changes linked to T cell activation and differentiation. After error correction, over 85% of naive TCR sequences appeared only once, giving much steeper abundance distributions than memory subsets. Clonotypes were defined as single alpha or beta chain sequences, not paired alpha/beta receptors. A few larger clonotypes were found in naive repertoires, especially CD8, and these larger clonotypes were possibly memory cells re-expressing CD45RA. In both CD4 and CD8 cells, going from naive through CM, EM and EMRA, the Gini index went up while Shannon and inverse Simpson diversity went down.

Separate amplification of TCR alpha and beta chain libraries was performed from the second PCR step onward. CMV status of each donor was established by measuring IFNgamma production from CD4+ T cells after fresh PBMCs were stimulated overnight with CMV viral lysate. CD4 T cells were positively selected with Miltenyi beads, followed by positive selection of CD8 T cells from the CD4-negative fraction. Cells were stained for CD3, CD4, CD8, CD45RA, CD27 and a live/dead dye and were sorted on a BD Aria II into four subsets based on CD45RA and CD27. Blood came from a few healthy volunteers, each fractionated into CD4 and CD8 T cells and then into four differentiation subsets. Approximately 120 ml of peripheral blood was collected from each donor, and PBMC were isolated by Ficoll-Paque PLUS density-gradient centrifugation. Sorted cells were lysed in RLT buffer, and RNA was extracted with a Qiagen RNeasy kit and stored at -80°C.

Library preparation used UMI-ligation and nested PCR. The beta constant-region primer was an equimolar mix of two oligonucleotides covering both TRBC1 and TRBC2. T4 RNA ligase 1 ligated a single-stranded oligonucleotide carrying the SP2 primer and a 12-nucleotide UMI to the cDNA 3' end. The ligated cDNA went through four rounds of PCR with nested alpha and beta constant-region primers together with the SP2 primer. Incubation of the ligation reaction was carried out at 16 degrees C for about 18-25 hours. PCR2 was typically run as a SYBR Green qPCR and stopped at a predetermined threshold to prevent over-amplification. All purifications after the first were performed with Agencourt AMPure XP magnetic beads. Library amounts were measured by Qubit and library quality was assessed on a TapeStation, where the main peak was expected at around 650 bp. Sequencing of the pooled libraries was done on an Illumina MiSeq using v2 2x251 paired-end kits, which typically yielded about 0.85-2.3 million reads per sample. Each sample's library went into the pool at 4 to 5 nM, and roughly 5-8% PhiX was added to help with cluster recognition. As for how the authors treated the data: Decombinator assigned V and J genes to Demultiplexor-processed FASTQ reads by tag matching, allowing a single base-pair mismatch. Collapsinator used UMIs to correct both sequencing errors and frequency errors arising from PCR heterogeneity. TCRs were translated and CDR3s were extracted from the conserved cysteine to the FGXG phenylalanine by CDR3Translator, with non-productive sequences being flagged. Repertoires were subsampled to equal numbers of UMI-defined TCRs before Gini, Shannon entropy and inverse Simpson indices were calculated. Clonotype abundance distributions were fitted to a power law by maximum likelihood within the linear range. When run on a single naive CD8 sample, MIGEC and the pipeline yielded similar UMI counts, similar unique TCR numbers and similar clonal distributions. In one analysis, naive TCRs also found in any memory subset of the same donor were removed from the naive repertoire. A set of some 7,600 CMV-associated CDR3 sequences, compiled from VDJdb and a published dataset, was used to search the repertoires. TCRdb reran the public reads through fastp at Q25 and MiXCR, keeping productive beta chains. Each entry is one CDR3 protein sequence, shown with its most common DNA and genes. The V and J calls were determined by TCRdb, not by the authors. Counted in this sample were around 160,000 distinct CDR3 sequences; about a sixth of them appeared once. The ten top clones hold 0.14% to 0.15% of the sample.

Including cysteine and phenylalanine, the CDR3 has 19 amino acids. Only the CDR3 region is kept as DNA, spanning 57 bases read in frame from base 1. CDR1 and CDR2, looked up from the germline V gene, are ENHRY and SYGVKD. Between the V and J ends, shortened by 8 bases and 9 bases respectively, the junction contains 35 bases. Note on this clonotype: Its cognate antigen has yet to be identified. Base qualities are not recorded, but no much larger clone differs from it by a single base.

The origin of this receptor is a human donor in good health. Sequences were obtained from naive CD4+ T cells from blood. Sample cell subset or site, as interpreted from the label and publication: naive T cells, CD45RA high CD27+. The V and J segments used are TRBV10-3 and TRBJ2-1; possibly the D gene is TRBD2, per 6 matching bases. The nucleotides read TGTGCCATCGGGCGCCGGGACTTCCCGACCCCGTCGAGCGTCCGTGAGCAGTTCTTC. Translation gives CAIGRRDFPTPSSVREQFF.